These T cell receptor beta chains were read from a single sample in a study of T cells in Graves' hyperthyroidism and ophthalmopathy. TCRdb reprocessed the multiplex PCR reads via MiXCR and lists one record per CDR3 protein. The table lists under 800,000 distinct CDR3 sequences, roughly 15% of them singletons. The sequencing input was blood. These receptors were obtained from a woman aged 18-29 years with Graves' hyperthyroidism. Each CDR3 is given with its conserved first and last residue. A D gene is named only where the DNA matches it firmly. Expanded clones get a size class; other rows say once, few or many, or leave the size out.

CDR3: CASRNLGQGAGYTF
DNA: TGTGCCAGCAGGAACCTTGGACAGGGGGCAGGCTACACCTTC
D: TRBD1
V: TRBV25-1
size: few
J: TRBJ1-2

CDR3: CASSEGQGRDGYTF
DNA: TGTGCCAGCAGTGAGGGACAGGGGAGGGATGGCTACACCTTC
D: TRBD1
V: TRBV28
size: -
J: TRBJ1-2

CDR3: CASSHRTGRPYEQYF
DNA: TGTGCCAGCAGCCATCGCACCGGGAGACCCTACGAGCAGTACTTC
D: -
V: TRBV7-9
size: few
J: TRBJ2-7

CDR3: CAWSGRTSGGSYNEQFF
DNA: TGTGCCTGGAGTGGAAGGACTAGCGGGGGTTCTTACAATGAGCAGTTCTTC
D: TRBD2
V: TRBV30
size: -
J: TRBJ2-1

CDR3: CASSEMVSTDTQYF
DNA: TGTGCCAGCAGTGAGATGGTTAGCACAGATACGCAGTATTTT
D: -
V: TRBV2
size: many
J: TRBJ2-3

CDR3: CASRPHLAGGDNEQFF
DNA: TGTGCCAGCAGACCCCATCTAGCGGGAGGGGACAATGAGCAGTTCTTC
D: TRBD2
V: TRBV2
size: few
J: TRBJ2-1

CDR3: CASSYRTGASNQPQHF
DNA: TGTGCCAGCAGTTATCGGACAGGGGCCTCCAATCAGCCCCAGCATTTT
D: TRBD1
V: TRBV6-1
size: -
J: TRBJ1-5

CDR3: CASLGAPTREQYF
DNA: TGTGCCAGCCTCGGGGCCCCGACTAGGGAGCAGTACTTC
D: -
V: TRBV6-1
size: many
J: TRBJ2-7

CDR3: CASSYLAGAPETQYF
DNA: TGTGCCAGCAGTTACCTAGCGGGAGCCCCAGAGACCCAGTACTTC
D: TRBD2
V: TRBV6-4
size: few
J: TRBJ2-5

CDR3: CAWEDRRSYEQYF
DNA: TGTGCCTGGGAGGACAGGCGCTCCTACGAGCAGTACTTC
D: TRBD1
V: TRBV30
size: many
J: TRBJ2-7

CDR3: CSVERGSRTEAFF
DNA: TGCAGCGTTGAACGGGGGTCACGCACTGAAGCTTTCTTT
D: -
V: TRBV29-1
size: -
J: TRBJ1-1

CDR3: CASSSRTGNEQYF
DNA: TGTGCCAGCAGCTCGCGCACGGGGAACGAGCAGTACTTC
D: -
V: TRBV2
size: many
J: TRBJ2-7

CDR3: CASITGGEQYF
DNA: TGTGCCAGCATCACGGGGGGCGAGCAGTACTTC
D: TRBD2
V: TRBV6-1
size: few
J: TRBJ2-7

CDR3: CATSDPTSGSYNEQFF
DNA: TGTGCCACCAGTGATCCGACTAGCGGGAGCTACAATGAGCAGTTCTTC
D: TRBD2
V: TRBV24-1
size: -
J: TRBJ2-1

CDR3: CASSYKSGGFDEQFF
DNA: TGTGCCAGCAGTTATAAGAGTGGGGGTTTCGATGAGCAGTTCTTC
D: -
V: TRBV6-5
size: -
J: TRBJ2-1

CDR3: CASSFDSTYYNSPLHF
DNA: TGTGCCAGCAGCTTTGACAGTACCTACTATAATTCACCCCTCCACTTT
D: -
V: TRBV11-2
size: many
J: TRBJ1-6

CDR3: CAWSVPGTDTQYF
DNA: TGTGCCTGGAGTGTTCCCGGCACAGATACGCAGTATTTT
D: -
V: TRBV30
size: many
J: TRBJ2-3

CDR3: CASRWGGIPTQETQYF
DNA: TGTGCCAGCAGATGGGGCGGAATACCTACCCAAGAGACCCAGTACTTC
D: -
V: TRBV6-1
size: few
J: TRBJ2-5

CDR3: CASRGGLGYEQYF
DNA: TGTGCCAGCAGAGGGGGACTAGGCTACGAGCAGTACTTC
D: TRBD2
V: TRBV27
size: many
J: TRBJ2-7

CDR3: CSAAVADTQYF
DNA: TGCAGTGCCGCGGTTGCGGATACGCAGTATTTT
D: -
V: TRBV20-1
size: -
J: TRBJ2-3

CDR3: CASSLSSGSVTGELFF
DNA: TGTGCCAGCAGCTTATCCAGCGGGAGTGTTACCGGGGAGCTGTTTTTT
D: TRBD2
V: TRBV7-2
size: many
J: TRBJ2-2

CDR3: CASSTGTALNTEAFF
DNA: TGTGCCAGCAGCACAGGGACAGCGTTGAACACTGAAGCTTTCTTT
D: TRBD1
V: TRBV7-9
size: many
J: TRBJ1-1

CDR3: CASSLVTGNTYEQYF
DNA: TGTGCCAGCAGCTTAGTTACAGGGAACACCTACGAGCAGTACTTC
D: -
V: TRBV11-2
size: many
J: TRBJ2-7